This TCR beta chain was identified in a study of control samples from healthy donors and cancer patients. Per the germline V gene, CDR1 is SNHLY and CDR2 is FYNNEI. The CDR3 extends over 11 amino acids. V lost 11 bases and J lost 6, with 13 bases in between. Here immunoSEQ multiplex PCR was the method, and the copy in TCRdb shows in-frame clones only, minus some. The table includes 150,000 to 200,000 clones, roughly 90% detected once. The specimen sequenced was blood. The clonotype comes from a woman between 50 and 59 years old in good health. The chain employs TRBV2 and TRBJ1-1, with D perhaps matching TRBD1 (6 bases). CDR3 residues: CAGDWGPEAFF. The CDR3 region has the DNA TGTGCCGGCGATTGGGGGCCTGAAGCTTTCTTT.